The rows below give T cell receptor beta chains drawn from one sample of a study of blood T cell repertoires in COVID-19. Only in-frame clones appear in the TCRdb table, and some are missing; sequencing was by immunoSEQ multiplex PCR. The sample records around 200,000 clones, roughly 81% being singletons. Material: peripheral blood. Receptors were obtained from a woman older than 75 with acute or convalescent COVID-19. Both conserved end residues are part of each CDR3. D genes are given only for firm matches. The listing skips clone size in some rows; elsewhere it reads once, few, many or a size class.

clone_size,v_call,d_call,j_call,cdr3_nt,cdr3_aa
-,TRBV5-1,-,TRBJ1-3,TGCGCCAGCAGCTTCGCCGGGGCTGGAAACACCATATATTTT,CASSFAGAGNTIYF
-,TRBV7-2,-,TRBJ2-1,TGTGCCAGCAGCTCACTAGCTCTGGAGCAGTTCTTC,CASSSLALEQFF
-,TRBV7-2,-,TRBJ1-1,TGTGCCAGCAGCTTAGAGGGGTCCGTTGGCACTGAAGCTTTCTTT,CASSLEGSVGTEAFF
-,TRBV5-4,-,TRBJ2-3,TGTGCCAGCAGCTTACAGGTCGCTAGCACAGATACGCAGTATTTT,CASSLQVASTDTQYF
-,TRBV19,-,TRBJ1-1,TGTGCCAGTAGTAGTCTAGGGAGGAACACTGAAGCTTTCTTT,CASSSLGRNTEAFF
-,TRBV7-3,TRBD2,TRBJ2-1,TGTGCCAGCAGCTCTGACGCGGGGGTTTACAATGAGCAGTTCTTC,CASSSDAGVYNEQFF
-,TRBV6-6,-,TRBJ2-3,TGTGCCAGCAGTTACAGCCGGCAGGGTTCAGATACGCAGTATTTT,CASSYSRQGSDTQYF
few,TRBV6-2/TRBV6-3,-,TRBJ1-1,TGTGCCAGCAACCCGCCGCGGTCAATGAACACTGAAGCTTTCTTT,CASNPPRSMNTEAFF
-,TRBV18,TRBD1,TRBJ1-5,TGTGCCAGCTCACCATACAGGGGGATCAATCAGCCCCAGCATTTT,CASSPYRGINQPQHF
-,TRBV7-3,-,TRBJ1-1,TGTGCCAGCAGCTTAAACGGGAACACTGAAGCTTTCTTT,CASSLNGNTEAFF
-,TRBV28,-,TRBJ2-7,TGTGCCAGCAGTCGGTCGGGCTACGAGCAGTACTTC,CASSRSGYEQYF
once,TRBV6-5,TRBD2,TRBJ2-1,TGTGCCAGCAGCCGACCAAGCGGGAGGCTGAATGAGCAGTTCTTC,CASSRPSGRLNEQFF
-,TRBV25-1,-,TRBJ2-7,TGTGCCAGCAGTGAGACCCCCCCAGGGAAACTCTCCTACGAGCAGTACTTC,CASSETPPGKLSYEQYF
-,TRBV15,-,TRBJ2-3,TGTGCCACCAGCACCCGCTGGGGACTGGGGCGGGGAGATACGCAGTATTTT,CATSTRWGLGRGDTQYF
-,TRBV6-2/TRBV6-3,TRBD1,TRBJ2-4,TGTGCCAGCAGTTACAAGGGACAGGGGGCCAAAAACATTCAGTACTTC,CASSYKGQGAKNIQYF